Here is one TCR beta chain with its context. The antigen it recognizes is unknown. No much larger clone exists at a distance of one base, and base qualities are not known. This record belongs to a study of CD8+ T cells in alopecia areata (dated by TCRdb to the late 2010s). Background on the whole study: Treated patients were enrolled in an open-label pilot trial of oral tofacitinib, 5 to 10 mg twice daily, for moderate-to-severe alopecia areata. Human TCRbeta sequencing covered scalp tissue and sorted CD4+ and CD8+ peripheral blood T cells from patchy and totalis/universalis alopecia areata patients and healthy controls. Biopsies were taken from tofacitinib-treated patients at baseline and at 4 and 24 weeks of treatment, and a later scalp biopsy was taken in several of the tofacitinib-treated patients. Tofacitinib was administered for 6 to 18 months, and 6 months of follow-up off drug were then conducted to assess delayed response and recurrence. Clonality in the scalp was compared among normal scalp (n=4), patchy alopecia areata scalp (n=8), and alopecia totalis/universalis scalp (n=8). Disease severity in treated patients was measured with the SALT score, which quantifies the percentage of affected scalp surface area. RNA was extracted with the PAXgene miRNA kit for fixed scalp, the miRNeasy kit for PBMCs, and the RNeasy kit for mouse skin. Amplification of TCRbeta CDR3 regions was done by immunoSEQ multiplex PCR using 35 Vbeta forward primers and 13 Jbeta reverse primers. High-throughput TCRbeta sequencing was used to examine T cell clonal expansion in alopecia areata in both the C3H/HeJ mouse model and human patients.

In light of the paper, this sample's time point label describes: roughly 27 days on oral tofacitinib. The treatment or condition label for this specimen denotes: oral pan-JAK inhibitor, 5-10 mg twice daily. Lesional scalp punch biopsies and peripheral blood were collected from alopecia areata patients. After PBMCs were isolated by density centrifugation and stained for CD3, CD4 and CD8, a FACSAria was used to sort CD4+ and CD8+ T cells. Study-wide conclusions, independent of this receptor: Higher clonality and more expanded CD8+ clones were observed in lesional scalp than in normal scalp, particularly in alopecia totalis/universalis, a finding suggestive of antigenic drive. Tofacitinib significantly decreased scalp clonality and the number of expanded CD8+ clones among the top 100 scalp clones. Shared TCR sequences between patients were less evident than in mice, which may be partly attributable to HLA diversity in the patient population. Unlike mouse skin, where gammadelta T cells dominate, normal human skin contains resident alphabeta T cells that get sequenced too, which complicates analysis of the scalp TCR repertoire. Because the treated cohort was small and had only one nonresponder, larger studies are needed to examine links between baseline CD8+ expansion and response. During tofacitinib treatment, many expanded lesional clones remained in scalp and blood, and this persistence may partly explain relapse after treatment is stopped.

CDR1 and CDR2, looked up from the germline V gene (reference sequence), are LNHNV and YYDKDF. The CDR3 goes from the cysteine to the phenylalanine over 15 residues. Only CDR3 DNA remains: 45 bases, in frame from the first base. V lost 0 bases and J lost 0 bases; the stretch between them is 9 bases long. Library preparation was by the immunoSEQ multiplex PCR assay. For TCR sequencing, RNA was extracted from every sample and reverse transcribed into cDNA to serve as template. First-strand cDNA was synthesized with SuperScript III using a 2:1 mix of oligo-dT and random hexamers. A synthetic immune receptor repertoire was used to assess amplification bias, and residual bias was removed computationally. In the original analysis: After raw reads were preprocessed to remove errors, the CDR3 was defined following IMGT conventions as running from the conserved cysteine to phenylalanine. To get clonality, Shannon entropy was normalized by log2 of the number of productive unique TCRs and the result was subtracted from 1. CD4 or CD8 identity of scalp clones was inferred by cross-referencing scalp TCRbeta sequences with sorted blood CD4 and CD8 repertoires. TCRdb's version of the immuneACCESS table is confined to in-frame rearrangements and falls short of the full clone set. An unresolved V gene accounts for under half of the shortfall where checked; the remainder is of unknown origin. V and J calls and clone size follow that table, whereas D and trimming were derived from the DNA. In all, the sample holds approximately 140,000 clones, and around 82% of those were seen once. The ten most abundant clones make up 20% to 25% of the sample.

The chain joins TRBV15 to TRBJ2-7; there is no confident call for the D gene. This TCR was sampled from a human donor with alopecia areata. This specimen consisted of CD8+ T cells sorted from blood, obtained at week 4, from a patient treated with tofacitinib. The bases are TGTGCCACCAGCAGAGACCTGTCAAGCTCCTACGAGCAGTACTTC. The translation is CATSRDLSSSYEQYF.